Presented here are 14 T cell receptor beta chains from one specimen sequenced in a study of STAT3 mutations in large granular lymphocyte leukemia. The study's findings and limits: In T-cell large granular lymphocyte leukemia, about half of patients showed multiple immunodominant subclonotypes.

What these receptors recognize is not known. Clones were sequenced by immunoSEQ multiplex PCR, and TCRdb holds only the in-frame ones, with some missing. The sample has some 37,000 clones; roughly 88% are singletons. Sequenced material: PBMCs. The origin of the receptors is a human donor with T large granular lymphocyte leukemia. Some clones in this sample may be carry-over from other donors' samples.

V usage is TRBV15 and J usage is TRBJ1-2, with D possibly matching TRBD1 (6 bases). CDR3 length: 16 residues. V gave up 5 bases and J gave up 4 bases, with 20 bases separating them. The germline gives CDR1 LNHNV, CDR2 YYDKDF (reference sequence). The CDR3: CATSSRGGADLYGYTF. In nucleotides, the CDR3 is TGTGCCACCAGCTCACGGGGGGGGGCAGACCTCTATGGCTACACCTTC.

The rearrangement uses TRBV18 and TRBJ2-3; 9 nucleotides align to TRBD2. V dropped 2 bases and J dropped 2; count of bases not matched to a gene: 11. Per germline, CDR1 KGHSH and CDR2 LQKENI. The length of the CDR3 is 18 residues. CDR3 loop: CASSPYPKRGANTDTQYF. The CDR3 DNA is TGTGCCAGCTCACCATATCCAAAGCGGGGGGCGAACACAGATACGCAGTATTTT.

The chain uses TRBV29-1 and TRBJ2-4; tentative D call: TRBD1 (6 bases). This CDR3 is 13 amino acids long. Germline V lookup: CDR1 SQVTM, CDR2 ANQGSEA. V lost 7 bases and J 1 base, leaving 11 bases between the germline ends. CDR3 in DNA: TGCAGCGGTTGTCAGGGGGCCAAAAACATTCAGTACTTC. Protein product: CSGCQGAKNIQYF.

This clone appeared once. The chain joins TRBV9 to TRBJ2-3; D possibly corresponds to TRBD1 (5 bases). Germline V lookup: CDR1 SGDLS, CDR2 YYNGEE. V was pared by 0 bases and J by 5 bases, with 13 bases between. This CDR3 has 15 amino acids. The CDR3 sequence is CASSVAGWTQDTQYF. The CDR3 DNA reads TGTGCCAGCAGCGTAGCGGGCTGGACACAAGATACGCAGTATTTT.

The chain has TRBV7-9 and TRBJ1-2, with unresolved D. The CDR3 contains 16 residues. Germline loops: CDR1 SEHNR, CDR2 FQNEAQ (reference sequence). V lost 5 bases to trimming and J lost 2 bases, with 18 bases between them. The CDR3 loop reads CASSDDRIHINYGYTF. The CDR3 DNA reads TGTGCCAGCAGCGATGACCGAATTCACATAAACTATGGCTACACCTTC.

The chain uses TRBV5-4 and TRBJ1-2; tentatively, D is TRBD1 (5 bases). The length of the CDR3 is 15 residues. Trimming pared 2 bases from V and 0 bases from J, leaving 11 bases between. In germline, CDR1 is SGHNT, CDR2 YYREEE (reference sequence). The CDR3: CASSLGRGANYGYTF. Written as DNA, the CDR3 is TGTGCCAGCAGCTTAGGTCGGGGGGCTAACTATGGCTACACCTTC.

This rearrangement joins TRBV5-6 to TRBJ2-5, with D uncertain. The CDR3 loop spans 13 amino acids. The germline V and J ends were trimmed by 0 bases and 4 bases, with 7 bases remaining between them. Looked up from germline, CDR1 is SGHDT and CDR2 is YYEEEE. This CDR3 is CASSLGFTETQYF. CDR3 nucleotide sequence: TGTGCCAGCAGCTTGGGGTTTACAGAGACCCAGTACTTC.

V and J are TRBV6-4 and TRBJ1-2; D is uncertain. The CDR3 extends over 14 amino acids. V lost 5 bases and J lost 0, with 10 bases in between. Germline lookup yields CDR1 MRHNA and CDR2 SNTAGT. This CDR3 is CASSKDGTNYGYTF. CDR3 coding DNA: TGTGCCAGCAGTAAGGACGGGACTAACTATGGCTACACCTTC.

The chain is built from TRBV5-3 and TRBJ2-7; no firm D call. TRBV5-3 falls under the ORF class, with uncertain function. The CDR3 covers 16 residues. Trimming stripped 5 bases from V and 1 base from J, with 19 bases between. The CDR3 sequence: CARSSRTLLESYEQYF. Written as DNA, the CDR3 is TGTGCCAGAAGTTCACGAACACTGCTTGAATCCTACGAGCAGTACTTC.

The chain is built from TRBV18 and TRBJ1-2; D remains ambiguous. V lost 0 bases and J 0 bases, leaving 8 bases between the germline ends. Germline V CDR1 and CDR2: KGHSH, LQKENI. The CDR3 is made up of 15 amino acids. The CDR3 DNA follows: TGTGCCAGCTCACCACCGTGGGTAGCTAACTATGGCTACACCTTC. Translating it yields CASSPPWVANYGYTF.

V gene TRBV7-9 combines with J gene TRBJ2-5; 8 positions agree with TRBD1. The J segment lost 4 bases and the V segment lost 3 bases, leaving 4 bases of the junction unmatched. Germline loops: CDR1 SEHNR, CDR2 FQNEAQ (reference sequence). The CDR3 is 14 residues long. The CDR3 nucleotides are TGTGCCAGCAGCTTTGACAGGGGAAGAGAGACCCAGTACTTC. This encodes CASSFDRGRETQYF.

The chain combines TRBV29-1 with TRBJ2-3; no firm D call. Per the germline V gene, CDR1 is SQVTM and CDR2 is ANQGSEA. The CDR3 runs 14 residues. The V end lost 8 bases, the J end lost 0 bases, and 15 bases lay between the germline ends. The chain's CDR3 is CSTRHTGSTDTQYF. For the CDR3, the DNA is TGCAGCACCAGACACACGGGCAGCACAGATACGCAGTATTTT.

CDR3 amino acids: CASSIRLSGANVLTF. The CDR3 DNA reads as TGTGCCAGTAGTATAAGACTCTCTGGGGCCAACGTCCTGACTTTC. The chain combines TRBV19 with TRBJ2-6, with unresolved D. Trimming took 2 bases from V and 0 from J, leaving 5 bases between them. Germline V CDR1 and CDR2: LNHDA, SQIVND (reference sequence). This CDR3 region has 15 residues.

This chain connects TRBV7-9 to TRBJ2-7, with D perhaps TRBD1 (5 bases). Trimming left V 5 bases short and J 0 bases short, with 20 bases between. CDR1 is SEHNR and CDR2 is FQNEAQ in the germline V gene (reference sequence). The CDR3 runs 17 residues. CDR3 coding DNA: TGTGCCAGCAGCCTTCTCGACATGACAGAAAGCTCCTACGAGCAGTACTTC. This codes for CASSLLDMTESSYEQYF.